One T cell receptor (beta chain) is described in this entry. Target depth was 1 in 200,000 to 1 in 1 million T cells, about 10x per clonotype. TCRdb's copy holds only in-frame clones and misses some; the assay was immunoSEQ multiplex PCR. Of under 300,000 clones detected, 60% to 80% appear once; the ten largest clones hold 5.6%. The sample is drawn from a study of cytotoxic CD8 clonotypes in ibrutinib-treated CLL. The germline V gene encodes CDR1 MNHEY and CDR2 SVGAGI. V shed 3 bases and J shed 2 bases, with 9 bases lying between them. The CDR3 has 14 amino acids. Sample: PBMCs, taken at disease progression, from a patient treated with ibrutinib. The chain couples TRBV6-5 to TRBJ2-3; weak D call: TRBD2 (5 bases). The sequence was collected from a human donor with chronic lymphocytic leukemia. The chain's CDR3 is CASSYSLATDTQYF. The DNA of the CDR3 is TGTGCCAGCAGTTATAGCCTAGCCACAGATACGCAGTATTTT.